Below, one T cell receptor (beta chain) is given with its context. The data were taken from a study of cytomegalovirus exposure and HLA in healthy donors. At the level of the study: There were approximately 81 million unique TCRs (from HLA-typed donors) in an early data release.

This PCR relied on a set of 60 Vbeta primers and 13 Jbeta primers. Profiled with immunoSEQ multiplex PCR; TCRdb holds only in-frame clones, not every one. Of about 100,000 clones in the sample, 60% to 80% are singletons; the top ten hold 5.8%. V was trimmed by 5 bases and J by 8 bases, leaving 15 bases between them. The CDR3 spans 13 residues. CDR1 and CDR2 from the germline V gene are SGHTA and FQGTGA. Source material: PBMCs. The chain carries TRBV7-3 and TRBJ1-2; D uncertain. The clonotype originates from a man between 60 and 75 years old in good health and CMV-seropositive. The DNA for the CDR3 is TGTGCCAGCAGCCAAAACCGAGGTAGCGGCTACACCTTC. Its translation is CASSQNRGSGYTF. Supplemented by reference TRBV7-3 and TRBJ1-2, the full variable domain reads GAGVSQTPSNKVTEKGKYVELRCDPISGHTALYWYRQSLGQGPEFLIYFQGTGAADDSGLPNDRFFAVRPEGSVSTLKIQRTERGDSAVYLCASSQNRGSGYTFGSGTRLTVV.